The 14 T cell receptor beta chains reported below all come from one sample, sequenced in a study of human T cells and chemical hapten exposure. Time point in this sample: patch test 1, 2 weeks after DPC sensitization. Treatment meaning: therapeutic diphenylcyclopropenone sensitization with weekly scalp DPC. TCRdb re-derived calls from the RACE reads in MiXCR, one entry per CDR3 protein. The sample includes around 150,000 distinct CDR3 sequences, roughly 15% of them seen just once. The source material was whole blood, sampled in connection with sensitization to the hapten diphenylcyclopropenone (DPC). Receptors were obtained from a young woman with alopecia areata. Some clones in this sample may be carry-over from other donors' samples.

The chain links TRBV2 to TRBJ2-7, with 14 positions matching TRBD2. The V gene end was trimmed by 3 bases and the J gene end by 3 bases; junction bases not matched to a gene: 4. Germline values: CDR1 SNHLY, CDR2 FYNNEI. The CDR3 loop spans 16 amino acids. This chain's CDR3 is CASSDATSGRDYEQYF. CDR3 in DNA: TGTGCCAGCAGTGACGCGACTAGCGGGAGGGACTACGAGCAGTACTTC.

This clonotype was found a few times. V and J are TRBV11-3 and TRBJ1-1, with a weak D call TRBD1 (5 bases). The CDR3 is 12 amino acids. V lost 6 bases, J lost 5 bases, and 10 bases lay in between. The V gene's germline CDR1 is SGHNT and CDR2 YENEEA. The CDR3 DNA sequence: TGTGCCAGCAGTCTTCGACAGACTGAAGCTTTCTTT. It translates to CASSLRQTEAFF.

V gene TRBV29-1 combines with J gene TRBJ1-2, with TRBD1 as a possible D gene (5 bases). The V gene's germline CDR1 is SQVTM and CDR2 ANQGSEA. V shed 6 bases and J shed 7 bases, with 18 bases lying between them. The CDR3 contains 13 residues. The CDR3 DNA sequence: TGCAGCGTGGCTCGTTGGGGCGATTTTGGCTACACCTTC. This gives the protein CSVARWGDFGYTF.

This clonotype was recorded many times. This chain's CDR3 is CASSLQMNTEAFF. The CDR3 nucleotides are TGTGCCAGCAGTCTACAGATGAACACTGAAGCTTTCTTT. The chain uses TRBV7-3 and TRBJ1-1, with D unresolved. Germline V lookup: CDR1 SGHTA, CDR2 FQGTGA. Between the trimmed V and J ends, which lost 6 bases and 0 bases, there was a span of 8 bases. The CDR3 spans 13 residues. Variable domain in full (rest from reference TRBV7-3 and TRBJ1-1): GAGVSQTPSNKVTEKGKYVELRCDPISGHTALYWYRQSLGQGPEFLIYFQGTGAADDSGLPNDRFFAVRPEGSVSTLKIQRTERGDSAVYLCASSLQMNTEAFFGQGTRLTVV.

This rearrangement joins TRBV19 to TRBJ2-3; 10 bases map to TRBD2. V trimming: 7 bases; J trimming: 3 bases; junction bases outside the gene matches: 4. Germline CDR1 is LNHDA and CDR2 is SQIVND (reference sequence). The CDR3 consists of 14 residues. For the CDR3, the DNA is TGTGCCAGTACCGGGACTAGCGATACAGATACGCAGTATTTT. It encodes CASTGTSDTDTQYF.

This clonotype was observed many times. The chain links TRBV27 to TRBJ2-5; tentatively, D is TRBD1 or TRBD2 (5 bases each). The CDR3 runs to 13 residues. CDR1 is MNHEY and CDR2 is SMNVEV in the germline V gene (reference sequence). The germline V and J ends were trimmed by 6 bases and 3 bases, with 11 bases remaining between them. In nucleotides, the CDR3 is TGTGCCAGCAGCCCGCTGGGGGAAGAGACCCAGTACTTC. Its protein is CASSPLGEETQYF.

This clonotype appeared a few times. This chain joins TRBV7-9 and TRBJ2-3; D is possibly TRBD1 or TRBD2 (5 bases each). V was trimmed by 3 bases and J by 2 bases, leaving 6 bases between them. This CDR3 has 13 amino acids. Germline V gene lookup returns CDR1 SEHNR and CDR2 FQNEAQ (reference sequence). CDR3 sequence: CASSFGTTDTQYF. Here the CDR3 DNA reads TGTGCCAGCAGCTTCGGGACCACAGATACGCAGTATTTT.

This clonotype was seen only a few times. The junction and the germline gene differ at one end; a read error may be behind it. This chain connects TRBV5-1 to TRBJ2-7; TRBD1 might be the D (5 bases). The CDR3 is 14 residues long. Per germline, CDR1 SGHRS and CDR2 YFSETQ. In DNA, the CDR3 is TGCACCAGCAGCTTGGAGCTGGGGCCCACCGAGCAGTACTTC. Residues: CTSSLELGPTEQYF.

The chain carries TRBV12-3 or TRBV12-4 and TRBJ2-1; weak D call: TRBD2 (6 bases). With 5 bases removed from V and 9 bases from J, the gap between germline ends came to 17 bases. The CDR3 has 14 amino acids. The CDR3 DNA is TGTGCCAGCAGTCCAAGACTAGGAGGAGTTGAGCAGTTCTTC. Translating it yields CASSPRLGGVEQFF.

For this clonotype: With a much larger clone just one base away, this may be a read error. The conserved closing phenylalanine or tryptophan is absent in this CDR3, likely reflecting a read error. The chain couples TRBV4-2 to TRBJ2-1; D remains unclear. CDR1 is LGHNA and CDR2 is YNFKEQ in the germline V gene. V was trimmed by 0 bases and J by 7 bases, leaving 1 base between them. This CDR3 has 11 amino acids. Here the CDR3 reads CASSQENEQFL. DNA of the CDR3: TGTGCCAGCAGCCAAGAGAATGAGCAGTTCTTA.

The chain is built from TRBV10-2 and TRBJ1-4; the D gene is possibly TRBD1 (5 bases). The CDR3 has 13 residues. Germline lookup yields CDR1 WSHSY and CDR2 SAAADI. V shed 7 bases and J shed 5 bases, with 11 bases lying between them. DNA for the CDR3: TGCGCCAGCAAGGGCAGGGCCAATGAAAAACTGTTTTTT. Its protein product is CASKGRANEKLFF.

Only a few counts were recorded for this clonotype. The CDR3 nucleotides are TGTGCCAGCTCACCAGGAGGGAACACTGAAGCTTTCTTT. Translation: CASSPGGNTEAFF. This chain connects TRBV18 to TRBJ1-1; no clear D gene. CDR3 length: 13 amino acids. V dropped 2 bases and J dropped 1 base, with 5 bases sitting between them. CDR1 is KGHSH, CDR2 LQKENI, per germline.

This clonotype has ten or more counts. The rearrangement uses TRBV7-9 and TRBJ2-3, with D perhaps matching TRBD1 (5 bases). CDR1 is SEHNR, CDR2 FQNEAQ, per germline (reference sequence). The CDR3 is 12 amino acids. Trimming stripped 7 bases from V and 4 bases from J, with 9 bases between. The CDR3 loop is CASKGFSDTQYF. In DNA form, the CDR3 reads TGTGCCAGCAAGGGGTTCTCAGATACGCAGTATTTT.

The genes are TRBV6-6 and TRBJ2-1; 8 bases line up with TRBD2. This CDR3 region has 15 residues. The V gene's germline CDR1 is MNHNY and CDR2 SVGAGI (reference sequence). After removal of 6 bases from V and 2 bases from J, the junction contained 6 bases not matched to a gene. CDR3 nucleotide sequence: TGTGCCAGCAGGGAAACTAGCGGAACCTACAATGAGCAGTTCTTC. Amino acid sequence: CASRETSGTYNEQFF.